This T cell receptor beta chain was identified during a study of T cell responses to AZD1222 COVID-19 vaccine. Germline CDR1 MNHEY, CDR2 SVGEGT. The CDR3 is 14 amino acids. Germline trimming cut 6 bases from V and 3 bases from J; bases unmatched to any gene: 5. The table came from immunoSEQ multiplex PCR; TCRdb's copy has only in-frame clones and leaves some out. Among about 130,000 clones listed, about 89% were seen once. The TCR was taken from an adult who received the AZD1222 COVID-19 vaccine. Sample: peripheral blood, taken 28 days after the second AZD1222 dose. The J gene is TRBJ1-3, the V gene TRBV6-2 or TRBV6-3; 7 nucleotides agree with TRBD1. CDR3 residues: CASSRTGVGNTIYF. For the CDR3, the DNA is TGTGCCAGCAGCCGAACAGGGGTTGGAAACACCATATATTTT.